These T cell receptor beta chains were read from a single sample in a study. TCRdb re-analysed the 5' RACE reads in MiXCR, keeping a single row per CDR3 protein. In the table there are 35,000 to 50,000 distinct CDR3 sequences, roughly 27% of which are singletons. The sequenced sample consisted of memory CD4+ T cells sorted from a lymph node. All receptors come from a female donor with breast cancer. Both conserved end residues are part of each CDR3. The D gene is left open where the match is weak. Clone size, where shown, is once, few, many, or a class for clones that have expanded.

j_gene,abundance,v_gene,d_gene,CDR3aa,CDR3nt
TRBJ2-1,few,TRBV27,-,CASSQRPPPTSNEQFF,TGTGCCAGCAGTCAACGCCCTCCTCCTACTAGCAATGAGCAGTTCTTC
TRBJ1-6,-,TRBV12-3/TRBV12-4,-,CASSLRRTNSPLHF,TGTGCCAGCAGTCTACGACGGACTAATTCACCCCTCCACTTT
TRBJ2-1,-,TRBV12-3/TRBV12-4,-,CASSSFSGAFRIF,TGTGCCAGCAGCAGTTTCAGTGGTGCGTTTCGGATCTTC
TRBJ2-3,-,TRBV5-5,-,CASSLEWEAGDTQYF,TGTGCCAGCAGCTTGGAATGGGAAGCGGGTGATACGCAGTATTTT
TRBJ2-5,few,TRBV5-1,TRBD1,CASSWTTGQETQYF,TGCGCCAGCAGCTGGACGACAGGGCAAGAGACCCAGTACTTC
TRBJ2-1,few,TRBV28,-,CASQQTRPGNEQFF,TGTGCCAGCCAGCAGACCCGCCCTGGCAATGAGCAGTTCTTC
TRBJ1-1,-,TRBV4-3,-,CASSIRGNTEAFF,TGCGCCAGCAGCATTAGGGGAAACACTGAAGCTTTCTTT
TRBJ2-1,few,TRBV9,TRBD1,CASSGTGFANEQFF,TGTGCCAGCAGCGGGACAGGGTTTGCCAATGAGCAGTTCTTC
TRBJ1-4,-,TRBV12-3/TRBV12-4,-,CTSRTGTSREKLFF,TGTACCAGCAGAACCGGGACCAGTAGGGAAAAACTGTTTTTT
TRBJ1-4,few,TRBV5-6,-,CASSLTGPNEKLFF,TGTGCCAGCAGCTTAACGGGGCCTAATGAAAAACTGTTTTTT
TRBJ2-7,-,TRBV7-2,-,CGSSYGGGHYEQYF,TGTGGCAGCAGCTACGGAGGGGGTCACTACGAGCAGTACTTC
TRBJ2-7,few,TRBV20-1,TRBD2,CSGLADYEQYF,TGCAGTGGACTAGCGGATTACGAGCAGTACTTC
TRBJ2-7,-,TRBV9,TRBD1,CASSPRQGEQYF,TGTGCCAGCAGCCCACGACAGGGTGAGCAGTACTTC
TRBJ1-1,-,TRBV2,-,CASLVSGRMNTEAFF,TGTGCCAGTTTAGTATCGGGGCGTATGAACACTGAAGCTTTCTTT
TRBJ1-1,-,TRBV27,TRBD1,CASSDRGANTEAFF,TGTGCCAGCAGTGACAGGGGGGCGAACACTGAAGCTTTCTTT
TRBJ2-7,few,TRBV20-1,-,CSAVKGLSSYEQYF,TGCAGTGCTGTAAAGGGCTTGAGCTCCTACGAGCAGTACTTC
TRBJ2-6,-,TRBV7-9,-,CASSRSTASGANVLTF,TGTGCCAGCAGTCGCTCGACAGCCTCTGGGGCCAACGTCCTGACTTTC
TRBJ1-1,few,TRBV4-2,-,CASSQGRQNTEAFF,TGTGCCAGCAGCCAAGGACGCCAGAACACTGAAGCTTTCTTT
TRBJ1-6,-,TRBV7-9,-,CASMSGNYNSPLHF,TGTGCCAGCATGTCGGGGAATTATAATTCACCCCTCCACTTT
TRBJ2-7,-,TRBV27,-,CASSLSGSTPAYEQYF,TGTGCCAGCAGTTTATCGGGTAGTACCCCCGCCTACGAGCAGTACTTC
TRBJ2-4,few,TRBV5-4,-,CASSEESPDIQYF,TGTGCCAGCAGCGAGGAATCCCCGGACATTCAGTACTTC
TRBJ2-5,-,TRBV5-1,-,CASSLAWGVRETQYF,TGCGCCAGCAGCTTGGCCTGGGGGGTGAGAGAGACCCAGTACTTC
TRBJ2-2,-,TRBV7-9,-,CASSLPVDTGELFF,TGTGCCAGCAGCTTGCCCGTAGACACCGGGGAGCTGTTTTTT
TRBJ2-1,-,TRBV4-3,TRBD1,CASSRGQGIHNEQFF,TGCGCCAGCAGCCGGGGACAGGGGATCCACAATGAGCAGTTCTTC
TRBJ2-7,-,TRBV6-5,-,CASSYPGSYEQYF,TGTGCCAGCAGTTACCCTGGGTCCTACGAGCAGTACTTC
TRBJ2-1,once,TRBV11-1,TRBD2,CASSLRVGTSGDEQFF,TGTGCCAGCAGCTTAAGGGTCGGGACTAGCGGGGATGAGCAGTTCTTC
TRBJ1-1,medium-sized,TRBV6-2/TRBV6-3,TRBD1,CASSYLIGQGVSNTEAFF,TGTGCCAGCAGTTATTTGATCGGACAGGGAGTCTCGAACACTGAAGCTTTCTTT
TRBJ2-7,few,TRBV29-1,-,CSVFEYSSYEQYF,TGCAGCGTTTTTGAGTACTCCTCCTACGAGCAGTACTTC
TRBJ2-1,-,TRBV12-5,-,CASGQADNEQFF,TGTGCTAGTGGTCAGGCGGACAATGAGCAGTTCTTC
TRBJ2-6,-,TRBV6-1,TRBD1,CASGTGAGANVLTF,TGTGCCAGCGGGACAGGGGCCGGGGCCAACGTCCTGACTTTC
TRBJ1-4,-,TRBV5-1,-,CASSLASNEKLYF,TGCGCCAGCAGCTTGGCGTCCAATGAAAAACTGTATTTT
TRBJ1-1,-,TRBV6-1,-,CASRTEMNTEAFF,TGTGCCAGCAGGACAGAAATGAACACTGAAGCTTTCTTT
TRBJ2-3,many,TRBV4-3,-,CASSLAGTNTDTQYF,TGCGCCAGCAGCCTCGCAGGGACAAACACAGATACGCAGTATTTT
TRBJ1-5,-,TRBV29-1,-,CSVSGQRSNQPQHF,TGCAGCGTTTCCGGACAGCGAAGCAATCAGCCCCAGCATTTT
TRBJ2-5,few,TRBV12-3/TRBV12-4,-,CASTRGVGTQYF,TGTGCCAGCACTCGTGGGGTAGGGACCCAGTACTTC
TRBJ2-4,few,TRBV28,-,CASSFVKNIQYF,TGTGCCAGCAGTTTTGTCAAAAACATTCAGTACTTC
TRBJ2-5,-,TRBV6-2/TRBV6-3,-,CASSYQGLETQYF,TGTGCCAGCAGTTACCAGGGCCTAGAGACCCAGTACTTC
TRBJ1-5,-,TRBV12-3/TRBV12-4,-,CAGSHSGDGPNQPQHF,TGTGCCGGCAGCCACTCGGGGGACGGCCCCAATCAGCCCCAGCATTTT
TRBJ1-5,-,TRBV28,-,CASSFLFQPQHF,TGTGCCAGCAGTTTCCTTTTTCAGCCCCAGCATTTT
TRBJ2-5,few,TRBV15,TRBD2,CATSRAGLSSQETQYF,TGTGCCACCAGCAGGGCGGGACTAAGCTCCCAAGAGACCCAGTACTTC
TRBJ2-5,-,TRBV7-2,TRBD1,CASSPQGAEETQYF,TGTGCCAGCAGCCCACAGGGGGCGGAAGAGACCCAGTACTTC
TRBJ2-3,-,TRBV5-1,TRBD1,CASSLRTGGTDTQYF,TGCGCCAGCAGCCTGAGGACAGGGGGCACAGATACGCAGTATTTT
TRBJ1-1,few,TRBV27,TRBD1,CASSYQGANTEAFF,TGTGCCAGCAGTTATCAGGGGGCGAACACTGAAGCTTTCTTT
TRBJ1-1,few,TRBV20-1,TRBD1,CSASLDRGWAEAFF,TGCAGTGCTAGTTTGGACAGGGGATGGGCTGAAGCTTTCTTT
TRBJ2-7,few,TRBV20-1,-,CSARGAEPYEQYF,TGCAGTGCTAGAGGGGCAGAGCCCTACGAGCAGTACTTC
TRBJ1-5,few,TRBV6-5,-,CASAPSRGNQPQHF,TGTGCCAGCGCCCCGTCTCGGGGTAATCAGCCCCAGCATTTT
TRBJ2-3,-,TRBV20-1,TRBD2,CSVSGGAGTQYF,TGCAGTGTCTCGGGGGGGGCGGGTACGCAGTATTTT
TRBJ1-2,few,TRBV5-1,TRBD1,CASSLVPGGDYGYTF,TGCGCCAGCAGCTTGGTTCCAGGGGGCGACTATGGCTACACCTTC
TRBJ2-3,-,TRBV29-1,TRBD2,CSFTTSGGVSDTQYF,TGCAGCTTCACCACTAGCGGGGGAGTCTCGGATACGCAGTATTTT